This TCR beta chain originates from a study of T cell repertoires in cytomegalovirus infection. Study at large: Recently identified HLA-C-restricted and well-studied HLA-B-restricted CMV epitopes were used. A matching HLA type, together with CMV infection, was signaled by public TCR beta signatures. Overall study findings and caveats: In two of eight donors, the top clonotype was HLA-C-restricted CMV-specific. There were carriers of CMV plus the relevant HLA, and cumulative public TCR beta family frequency identified them.

There are many counts of this clonotype. No antigen is known for it. TCRdb independently ran MiXCR on the reads; one entry per CDR3 protein. This sample has 900,000 to 950,000 distinct CDR3 sequences, with 30% to 40% found just once. The material was cultured CD8+ T cells from PBMCs, obtained from culture after CMV antigen stimulation. The sequence was collected from a human donor in good health (CMV status not recorded). Some clones in this sample may be carry-over from other donors' samples.

The CDR3 coding sequence is TGTGCCAGCAGTTGGGACCGGGGTGGTAGCAATCAGCCCCAGCATTTT. It is translated as CASSWDRGGSNQPQHF. This chain connects TRBV28 to TRBJ1-5, with D possibly matching TRBD1 (5 bases). Germline CDR1 is MDHEN and CDR2 is SYDVKM. There are 16 residues in the CDR3. V lost 4 bases, J lost 0 bases, and 13 bases lay in between. The full variable domain, in which reference TRBV28 and TRBJ1-5 provide the parts outside the CDR3, is DVKVTQSSRYLVKRTGEKVFLECVQDMDHENMFWYRQDPGLGLRLIYFSYDVKMKEKGDIPEGYSVSREKKERFSLILESASTNQTSMYLCASSWDRGGSNQPQHFGDGTRLSIL.